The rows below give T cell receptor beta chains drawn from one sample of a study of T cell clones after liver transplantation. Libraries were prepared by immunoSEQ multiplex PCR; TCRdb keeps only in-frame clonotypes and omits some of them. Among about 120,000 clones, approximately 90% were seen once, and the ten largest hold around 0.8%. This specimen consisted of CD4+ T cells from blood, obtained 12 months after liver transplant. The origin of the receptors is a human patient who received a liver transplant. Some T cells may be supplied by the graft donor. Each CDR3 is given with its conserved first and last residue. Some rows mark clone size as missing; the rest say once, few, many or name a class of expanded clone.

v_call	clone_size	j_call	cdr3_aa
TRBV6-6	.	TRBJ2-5	CASTPGPGQETQYF
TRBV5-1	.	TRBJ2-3	CASSLELAGADTQYF
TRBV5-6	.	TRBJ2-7	CASSGDRGSPYEQYF
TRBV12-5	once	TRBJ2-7	CASGLVGDYEQYF
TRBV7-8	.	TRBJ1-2	CASSLMTSANYGYTF
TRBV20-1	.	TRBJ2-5	CSAARETQYF
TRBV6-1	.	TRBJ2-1	CASSGTERAIGEQFF
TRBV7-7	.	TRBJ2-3	CASSLDEGDTQYF
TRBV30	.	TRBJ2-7	CAWRPSASLYEQYF
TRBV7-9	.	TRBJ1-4	CASSSDRVYEKLFF
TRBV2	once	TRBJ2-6	CASNSGANVLTF
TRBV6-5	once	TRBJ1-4	CASSSFDRVGEKLFF
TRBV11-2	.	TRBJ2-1	CASSLDYQGINEQFF
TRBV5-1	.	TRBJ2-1	CASSERLADPSYNEQFF
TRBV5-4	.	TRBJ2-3	CASSEGGRGGTDTQYF
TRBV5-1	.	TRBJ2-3	CASSPYRGAGTDTQYF
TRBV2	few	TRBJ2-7	CASSPRTGTYEQYF